The rows below give T cell receptor beta chains drawn from one sample of a study of cytomegalovirus exposure and HLA in healthy donors. Sequenced by immunoSEQ multiplex PCR; TCRdb stores in-frame clones only, minus some. The sample has fewer than 80,000 clones, 96% seen once; the top ten hold 4.5%. The sample taken for sequencing was PBMCs. These receptors were collected from a woman under 30 in good health and CMV-seropositive. The CDR3 runs from the conserved cysteine through the conserved F or W. The D gene is left open where the match is weak. A row's size may be missing; if present it is once, few, many or a size class.

clone size,J gene,D gene,V gene,CDR3 DNA,CDR3 protein
-,TRBJ1-2,TRBD1,TRBV7-2,TGTGCCAGCAGCCCGGTCGGCCGGGACAGGGCGGGCTATGGCTACACCTTC,CASSPVGRDRAGYGYTF
-,TRBJ2-7,TRBD2,TRBV27,TGTGCCAGCAGACGACCGGGACTAGCGGGAGGAGGGGGCCCTTACGAGCAGTACTTC,CASRRPGLAGGGGPYEQYF
-,TRBJ2-7,TRBD2,TRBV2,TGTGCCAGCAGTGAGAGGGTGAGCGGGAGTCGGAATGACGAGCAGTACTTC,CASSERVSGSRNDEQYF
-,TRBJ1-2,TRBD1,TRBV2,TGTGCCAGACGACAGGGTCCCTATGGCTACACCTTC,CARRQGPYGYTF
-,TRBJ2-1,-,TRBV5-6,TGTGCCAGCAGCCAAATCGACAGTGACAATGAGCAGTTCTTC,CASSQIDSDNEQFF
-,TRBJ2-1,TRBD2,TRBV4-1,TGCGCCAGCAGCGTTAGCGGGAGCTCCTACAATGAGCAGTTCTTC,CASSVSGSSYNEQFF
-,TRBJ2-5,-,TRBV7-6,TGTGCCAGCAGCTTAAACGGGGTACAAGAGACCCAGTACTTC,CASSLNGVQETQYF
-,TRBJ2-7,TRBD2,TRBV28,TGTGCCAGCAGCCGGACTAGCGGGAGGGCCTACGAGCAGTACTTC,CASSRTSGRAYEQYF
-,TRBJ2-5,TRBD1,TRBV7-2,TGTGCCAGCAGCCGCGACAGGGGGCTTCGGGAGACCCAGTACTTC,CASSRDRGLRETQYF
-,TRBJ2-2,-,TRBV11-3,TGTGCCAGCAGCTTCGGGGTCACCGGGGAGCTGTTTTTT,CASSFGVTGELFF
-,TRBJ2-7,TRBD2,TRBV6-6,TGTGCCAGCAGATCCGAACTAGCGGGAGAGTCCTACGAGCAGTACTTC,CASRSELAGESYEQYF
-,TRBJ2-2,TRBD2,TRBV7-2,TGTGCCAGCAGCCTCACCGGGACTAGCGGGGTGAACACCGGGGAGCTGTTTTTT,CASSLTGTSGVNTGELFF
-,TRBJ2-5,-,TRBV6-6,TGTGCCAGCGGTGGACTGAGGAGGGAGACCCAGTACTTC,CASGGLRRETQYF
-,TRBJ2-1,TRBD2,TRBV2,TGTGCCAGCAGCCCCCCTCAACTAGCGGGTGCCTTGTTCTTC,CASSPPQLAGALFF
-,TRBJ2-3,-,TRBV5-1,TGCGCCAGCAGCTTGGGTGGCTCTAGCACAGATACGCAGTATTTT,CASSLGGSSTDTQYF
-,TRBJ2-3,TRBD2,TRBV6-5,TGTGCCAGCAGGACGGCGGGAGCTACAGATACGCAGTATTTT,CASRTAGATDTQYF
-,TRBJ2-7,-,TRBV2,TGTGCCAGCAGTGAAAAAGGGACACCCCAGTACTTC,CASSEKGTPQYF
-,TRBJ2-7,TRBD2,TRBV7-2,TGTGCCAGCAGCTTAGGTAGTACTAGCGCGTCCTACGAGCAGTACTTC,CASSLGSTSASYEQYF
once,TRBJ2-5,TRBD1,TRBV7-9,TGTGCCAGCAGCCCAGGGACAGTCATCCAAGAGACCCAGTACTTC,CASSPGTVIQETQYF
-,TRBJ2-7,-,TRBV25-1,TGTGCCAGCAGAGGGGCAGGCGAGCAGTACTTC,CASRGAGEQYF
-,TRBJ1-2,-,TRBV28,TGTGCCAGCAGTCTACAGGGCGAGATCTATGGCTACACCTTC,CASSLQGEIYGYTF
-,TRBJ2-7,TRBD1,TRBV5-4,TGTGCCAGCAGCTCCCTGACAGGGGGGCACGAGCAGTACTTC,CASSSLTGGHEQYF
-,TRBJ2-2,-,TRBV6-6,TGTGCCAGCAGTTATATTGTTTCGCTATCCGGGGAGCTGTTTTTT,CASSYIVSLSGELFF
-,TRBJ1-5,TRBD1,TRBV28,TGTGCCAGCAGTCAACCGACAGGGAGCAATCAGCCCCAGCATTTT,CASSQPTGSNQPQHF
-,TRBJ2-6,TRBD1,TRBV5-1,TGCGCCAGCAGGAAGGGACAGACAACCTCTGGGGCCAACGTCCTGACTTTC,CASRKGQTTSGANVLTF
-,TRBJ2-1,TRBD2,TRBV30,TGTGCCTGGAGTTGGGGGAGGGGCAATGAGCAGTTCTTC,CAWSWGRGNEQFF